The 25 T cell receptor beta chains below all came from one sample that was sequenced in a study of blood T cells in healthy people across ages. Then a second PCR, running roughly 7 to 11 cycles, was carried out with a sample-barcoded 5' primer and a J-beta primer mix. One entry per CDR3 protein results from TCRdb running MiXCR on the 5' RACE reads. Of about 840,000 distinct CDR3 sequences detected, roughly 28% appear once; the ten largest clones hold roughly 10%. The same data also went into a second study, on T cells of mothers and their children.

The specimen sequenced was blood. The source is a woman aged 40 to 50 in good health.

Regarding this clonotype: This clone may be a read error of a much larger clone one base away. No conserved phenylalanine or tryptophan ends this CDR3, so it is likely a read error. This chain connects TRBV5-1 to TRBJ2-4; D call uncertain. Trimming took 1 base from V and 0 from J, leaving 11 bases between them. The V gene's germline CDR1 is SGHRS and CDR2 YFSETQ. CDR3 length: 16 amino acids. The CDR3 region has the DNA TGCGCCAGCAGCTTGCGAACAGTTTTAGCCAAAAACATTCAGTACTTA. Translating it yields CASSLRTVLAKNIQYL.

This clonotype has only a few counts. The chain uses TRBV28 and TRBJ2-7, with D possibly matching TRBD1 (5 bases). The V gene lost 6 bases and the J gene lost 3 bases, with 15 bases spanning the gap. The CDR3 totals 14 residues. Germline CDR1 and CDR2: MDHEN and SYDVKM. CDR3 nucleotide sequence: TGTGCCAGCAGCACGACAGAGATCAACTACGAGCAGTACTTC. Translating gives CASSTTEINYEQYF.

This clonotype has at least ten counts. The gene calls are TRBV3-1 and TRBJ1-2, with D tentatively TRBD1 (5 bases). The germline gives CDR1 LGHDT, CDR2 YNNKEL (reference sequence). V lost 6 bases and J 4 bases, leaving 9 bases between the germline ends. This CDR3 has 12 residues. CDR3 DNA sequence: TGTGCCAGCAGTCGGGACGGCTATGGCTACACCTTC. This translates into CASSRDGYGYTF. The variable domain in full, with the rest retrieved from reference TRBV3-1 and TRBJ1-2, is DTAVSQTPKYLVTQMGNDKSIKCEQNLGHDTMYWYKQDSKKFLKIMFSYNNKELIINETVPNRFSPKSPDKAHLNLHINSLELGDSAVYFCASSRDGYGYTFGSGTRLTVV.

The table lists this clonotype with a few counts. Here the CDR3 DNA reads TGCGCCAGCAGCTTGGGGACAACGGGAACCATCGAAGCTTTCTTT. As protein: CASSLGTTGTIEAFF. The V and J genes are TRBV5-1 and TRBJ1-1, with TRBD1 as a possible D gene (5 bases). This CDR3 region has 15 residues. V lost 0 bases and J 8 bases, leaving 17 bases between the germline ends. Germline assignment: CDR1 SGHRS and CDR2 YFSETQ.

The rearrangement uses TRBV12-3 or TRBV12-4 and TRBJ1-2, with a possible D match to TRBD1 (5 bases). CDR3 size: 13 residues. V was shortened by 6 bases and J by 6 bases, with 14 bases between the two germline ends. In DNA form, the CDR3 reads TGTGCCAGCAGCCGACAGTCCGAAAATGGCTACACCTTC. Residues: CASSRQSENGYTF.

This clonotype was seen a few times. The rearrangement links TRBV20-1 to TRBJ2-2; 7 bases align to TRBD1. The V gene's germline CDR1 is DFQATT and CDR2 SNEGSKA (reference sequence). V was pared by 3 bases and J by 4 bases, with 8 bases of the junction left unmatched. The CDR3 covers 15 residues. The CDR3 DNA reads TGCAGTGCTAGTCTCGGGGCAGGGGGCACCGGGGAGCTGTTTTTT. Translation: CSASLGAGGTGELFF.

Details on this clonotype: The conserved phenylalanine or tryptophan normally closing the CDR3 is absent here, so this likely arose from a read error. The chain recombines TRBV4-2 with TRBJ2-4, with 8 bases aligning to TRBD1. The CDR3 has 21 amino acids. The ends lost 0 bases at V and 0 bases at J; junction bases unmatched: 16. In germline, CDR1 is LGHNA, CDR2 YNFKEQ. The CDR3 loop is CASSQDWRQGAHGLAKNIQYY. DNA of the CDR3: TGTGCCAGCAGCCAAGATTGGAGGCAGGGGGCTCATGGACTAGCCAAAAACATTCAGTACTAC.

In this sample, this clonotype turned up a few times. The chain uses TRBV5-1 and TRBJ1-2; 7 positions match TRBD1. The CDR3 spans 13 residues. With V trimmed by 5 bases and J by 3 bases, 4 bases remained unmatched. Germline V gene data show CDR1 as SGHRS and CDR2 as YFSETQ. The CDR3: CASRPDRDYGYTF. CDR3 bases: TGCGCCAGCAGACCCGACAGGGACTATGGCTACACCTTC.

This clonotype was seen a handful of times. Relative to the germline gene, one junction end is altered; a read error may explain this. The chain carries TRBV5-5 and TRBJ1-5, with a possible D match to TRBD1 (5 bases). The germline gives CDR1 SGHKS, CDR2 YYEKEE (reference sequence). This CDR3 comprises 13 residues. The CDR3, as DNA: TGTGCCAGTAGCTTGCCAGGGAACCAGCCCCAGCATTTT. Amino acids: CASSLPGNQPQHF.

This rearrangement joins TRBV7-9 to TRBJ1-1, with D possibly being TRBD1 (5 bases). This CDR3 is 17 amino acids long. Germline V CDR1 and CDR2: SEHNR, FQNEAQ (reference sequence). The ends were cut back, 0 bases at V and 3 bases at J, with 17 bases in the middle. DNA for the CDR3: TGTGCCAGCAGCTTAGCGCTTGTGGCAGGGCAGGACACTGAAGCTTTCTTT. Translated: CASSLALVAGQDTEAFF.

This chain links TRBV28 with TRBJ1-2; D possibly corresponds to TRBD1 (5 bases). Trimming took 6 bases from V and 4 from J, leaving 12 bases between them. The length of the CDR3 is 13 residues. Germline CDR1 is MDHEN and CDR2 is SYDVKM. The CDR3 spells CASRENRSYGYTF. The CDR3 DNA sequence: TGTGCCAGCAGGGAGAACAGGTCCTATGGCTACACCTTC.

The sample holds many counts of this clonotype. The chain couples TRBV7-2 to TRBJ2-5, with TRBD2 matching 9 bases. The CDR3 consists of 16 residues. V lost 7 bases and J lost 5; bases outside the gene matches: 14. Germline V lookup: CDR1 SGHTA, CDR2 FQGNSA. The CDR3 DNA is TGTGCCAGCACCATCCACGGAGGCGGGGGGGCCGAGACCCAGTACTTC. This translates into CASTIHGGGGAETQYF.

This clonotype came up many times. This chain uses TRBV12-3 or TRBV12-4 with TRBJ2-5, with TRBD2 as a possible D gene (6 bases). This CDR3 is 15 amino acids long. V lost 4 bases and J 2 bases, leaving 14 bases between the germline ends. This CDR3 reads CASSSPWRGQETQYF. For the CDR3, the DNA is TGTGCCAGCAGTTCACCCTGGCGGGGTCAAGAGACCCAGTACTTC.

The chain carries TRBV6-6 and TRBJ1-6, with D perhaps matching TRBD1 (5 bases). With 5 bases removed from V and 5 bases from J, the gap between germline ends came to 13 bases. Germline CDR1 is MNHNY and CDR2 is SVGAGI (reference sequence). The CDR3 is 15 amino acids. CDR3 sequence reads: CASSAGTPNNSPLHF. The CDR3 DNA is TGTGCCAGCAGTGCCGGGACGCCGAATAATTCACCCCTCCACTTT.

The V call is TRBV20-1, the J call TRBJ1-1; unclear D gene. Germline CDR1 and CDR2: DFQATT and SNEGSKA (reference sequence). V was cut by 0 bases and J by 12 bases, with 17 bases left in between. The CDR3 has 13 residues. CDR3 residues: CSAREGPHLSTFF. The CDR3 DNA reads TGCAGTGCTAGAGAAGGGCCTCATCTCTCAACTTTCTTT.

This clonotype was observed a handful of times. This chain joins TRBV28 and TRBJ1-4; TRBD1 is a possible D gene (5 bases). The CDR3 totals 15 residues. CDR1 and CDR2 from the germline V gene are MDHEN and SYDVKM. Trimming cost V 6 bases and J 8 bases, with 19 bases left between them. The CDR3 loop reads CASSFSGTPSEKLFF. The CDR3 DNA is TGTGCCAGCAGCTTCTCAGGGACCCCCTCGGAAAAACTGTTTTTT.

This clonotype was picked up many times. The rearrangement links TRBV10-3 to TRBJ1-2; D gene uncertain. V was trimmed by 10 bases and J by 1 base, leaving 7 bases between them. Germline CDR1 reads ENHRY; CDR2 reads SYGVKD. The CDR3 extends over 11 amino acids. The CDR3 is CATSDNYGYTF. The CDR3 bases are TGTGCCACCTCGGATAACTATGGCTACACCTTC.

The rearrangement uses TRBV5-4 and TRBJ1-2, with TRBD1 matching 11 bases. With V trimmed by 4 bases and J by 8 bases, 13 bases remained unmatched. The CDR3 has 16 amino acids. From germline, CDR1 is SGHNT and CDR2 YYREEE (reference sequence). The CDR3 region has the DNA TGTGCCAGCAGCAAAGAGCCGGGACAGGGGGAGGAAGGCTACACCTTC. As protein: CASSKEPGQGEEGYTF.

In this sample, this clonotype turned up many times. The chain joins TRBV29-1 to TRBJ1-2, with a tentative D call TRBD1 (5 bases). The CDR3 totals 12 residues. V lost 7 bases, J lost 8 bases, and 17 bases lay in between. Germline-derived CDR1 and CDR2 are SQVTM and ANQGSEA. CDR3 loop: CSGWDWDGGYTF. DNA for the CDR3: TGCAGCGGATGGGACTGGGATGGGGGCTACACCTTC.

V gene TRBV12-3 or TRBV12-4 combines with J gene TRBJ2-1; D unclear. The CDR3 has 14 residues. V was trimmed by 2 bases and J by 4 bases, leaving 9 bases between them. In DNA, the CDR3 is TGTGCCAGCAGTTTAATCAGTAGATACAATGAGCAGTTCTTC. Protein product: CASSLISRYNEQFF.

This clonotype was seen only a few times. CDR3 in amino acids: CASSSDFRVSPLHF. The CDR3, as DNA: TGTGCCAGCAGTTCGGACTTCAGGGTTTCACCCCTCCACTTT. The chain is built from TRBV12-3 or TRBV12-4 and TRBJ1-6, with a possible D match to TRBD1 (5 bases). V was clipped by 4 bases and J by 9 bases, with 13 bases between them. The CDR3 is made up of 14 amino acids.

The chain combines TRBV4-1 with TRBJ2-5; 14 bases agree with TRBD2. After removal of 4 bases from V and 4 bases from J, the junction contained 11 bases not matched to a gene. The CDR3 is made up of 18 amino acids. Germline V gene lookup returns CDR1 MGHRA and CDR2 YSYEKL. The CDR3 DNA reads TGCGCCAGCAGCCTAGGACTAGCGGGGGGACTCGCAGGAGAGACCCAGTACTTC. As protein: CASSLGLAGGLAGETQYF.

CDR3 sequence (DNA): TGTGCCACCAGTGATCCCCGTAGGAGGACAGATACGCAGTATTTT. Protein product: CATSDPRRRTDTQYF. The gene calls are TRBV24-1 and TRBJ2-3; maybe TRBD2 (5 bases). CDR3 length: 15 residues. CDR1 is KGHDR and CDR2 is SFDVKD in the germline V gene. Trimming shortened V by 3 bases and J by 3 bases, and 12 bases separated the two germline ends.

Only a few counts were recorded for this clonotype. The chain links TRBV27 to TRBJ1-6; D is unresolved. V dropped 2 bases and J dropped 9 bases, with 8 bases sitting between them. The CDR3 sequence is 13 residues long. The germline CDR1 and CDR2 sequences are MNHEY and SMNVEV (reference sequence). Written as DNA, the CDR3 is TGTGCCAGCAGTTTAGGTTTTGGTTCACCCCTCCACTTT. This gives the protein CASSLGFGSPLHF.

With respect to this clonotype: This may come from a read error, since a much larger clone is one base off. V usage is TRBV29-1 and J usage is TRBJ2-4; tentatively, D is TRBD2 (5 bases). CDR1 is SQVTM, CDR2 ANQGSEA, per germline. Trimming took off 1 base at V and 13 bases at J, with 23 bases between the two ends. The CDR3 runs to 15 residues. DNA for the CDR3: TGCAGCGTTGAAGGGCTAGGCTTCATCCCTGGGGAGCAGTACTTC. It specifies CSVEGLGFIPGEQYF.